The 32 T cell receptor beta chains below were found in one sample sequenced in a study of shared clonotypes between healthy human individuals. Generated by immunoSEQ multiplex PCR, the TCRdb table keeps only in-frame clones and is missing some. The table records a few hundred thousand clones, 65% to 80% of them present only once. What was sequenced was PBMCs. The origin of the receptors is a middle-aged woman in good health. Some clones in this sample may be carry-over from other donors' samples.

The chain carries TRBV7-9 and TRBJ2-2; 7 nucleotides align to TRBD2. The CDR3 consists of 15 residues. CDR1 is SEHNR and CDR2 is FQNEAQ in the germline V gene (reference sequence). V lost 4 bases, J lost 2 bases, and 4 bases stayed unmatched. The CDR3: CASSSLAPNTGELFF. The CDR3 DNA is TGTGCCAGCAGCTCACTAGCGCCAAACACCGGGGAGCTGTTTTTT.

As regards this clone: Other DNA sequences in this sample translate to the same CDR3. This chain joins TRBV15 and TRBJ2-1; D gene ambiguous. The CDR3 runs 13 residues. Germline CDR1 reads LNHNV; CDR2 reads YYDKDF (reference sequence). The V gene lost 4 bases and the J gene lost 0 bases, with 4 bases spanning the gap. In nucleotides, the CDR3 is TGTGCCACCAGCAAGAGCTCCTACAATGAGCAGTTCTTC. Encoded protein: CATSKSSYNEQFF.

The rearrangement uses TRBV9 and TRBJ2-3; the D is unclear. This CDR3 has 14 amino acids. V was clipped by 3 bases and J by 6 bases, with 14 bases between them. CDR1 SGDLS and CDR2 YYNGEE come from the germline V gene. The DNA of the CDR3 is TGTGCCAGCAGCGCCCCAGCGTCTCGGGATACGCAGTATTTT. Translated: CASSAPASRDTQYF.

V gene TRBV30 combines with J gene TRBJ1-2; D is perhaps TRBD1 (5 bases). The CDR3 runs to 14 residues. The germline V and J ends were trimmed by 0 bases and 4 bases, with 12 bases remaining between them. Per germline, CDR1 GTSNPN and CDR2 SVGIG (reference sequence). This CDR3 reads CAWSVLQGPYGYTF. CDR3 bases: TGTGCCTGGAGTGTACTGCAGGGCCCCTATGGCTACACCTTC.

In this sample, this clone turned up a few times. The chain couples TRBV7-2 to TRBJ2-1; no clear D. The CDR3 sequence is 13 residues long. Trimming cost V 5 bases and J 5 bases, with 10 bases left between them. The germline CDR1 and CDR2 sequences are SGHTA and FQGNSA. CDR3 in amino acids: CASSAFWNNEQFF. The CDR3 DNA sequence: TGTGCCAGCAGCGCCTTTTGGAACAATGAGCAGTTCTTC.

The chain uses TRBV7-8 and TRBJ1-3; weak D call: TRBD1 (6 bases). V was pared by 1 base and J by 0 bases, with 13 bases between. Germline lookup yields CDR1 SGHVS and CDR2 FQNEAQ. The CDR3 has 17 amino acids. Here the CDR3 DNA reads TGTGCCAGCAGCTTAGGCGGGAAGGGGGACTCTGGAAACACCATATATTTT. Protein: CASSLGGKGDSGNTIYF.

V is TRBV5-4 and J is TRBJ2-7; 7 nucleotides match TRBD1. This CDR3 comprises 15 residues. From germline, CDR1 is SGHNT and CDR2 YYREEE (reference sequence). V shed 3 bases, J shed 1 base, and the junction held 7 bases outside the gene matches. The CDR3 DNA reads TGTGCCAGCAGCTCACGACAGGGCCTGTCCTACGAGCAGTACTTC. This sequence encodes CASSSRQGLSYEQYF. Using reference TRBV5-4 and TRBJ2-7 for the parts outside the CDR3, the full variable domain is ETGVTQSPTHLIKTRGQQVTLRCSSQSGHNTVSWYQQALGQGPQFIFQYYREEENGRGNFPPRFSGLQFPNYSSELNVNALELDDSALYLCASSSRQGLSYEQYFGPGTRLTVT.

This clone turned up a few times. The chain is built from TRBV7-2 and TRBJ2-7; D is uncertain. CDR3 size: 12 residues. V lost 3 bases, J lost 0 bases, and 3 bases lay in between. The germline V gene encodes CDR1 SGHTA and CDR2 FQGNSA. CDR3 residues: CASSFGSYEQYF. DNA for the CDR3: TGTGCCAGCAGCTTTGGCTCCTACGAGCAGTACTTC.

The gene calls are TRBV7-9 and TRBJ2-3, with D uncertain. The germline V gene encodes CDR1 SEHNR and CDR2 FQNEAQ (reference sequence). CDR3 length: 12 amino acids. V lost 3 bases, J lost 2 bases, and 3 bases lay in between. The CDR3 is CASSFHTDTQYF. The CDR3 DNA reads TGTGCCAGCAGCTTTCACACAGATACGCAGTATTTT.

The gene calls are TRBV6-1 and TRBJ2-6, with D hard to call. Trimming stripped 3 bases from V and 1 base from J, with 7 bases between. Per germline, CDR1 MNHNS and CDR2 SASEGT. The CDR3 sequence is 15 residues long. The CDR3 spells CASSEPGSGANVLTF. CDR3 sequence (DNA): TGTGCCAGCAGTGAGCCCGGGTCTGGGGCCAACGTCCTGACTTTC.

The chain links TRBV28 to TRBJ2-3, with TRBD2 identical over 10 bases. The trim removed 6 bases at V and 1 base at J, leaving 10 bases unmatched. The germline gives CDR1 MDHEN, CDR2 SYDVKM. This CDR3 is built from 17 residues. CDR3 region: CASREAGGLGGTDTQYF. The CDR3 DNA sequence: TGTGCCAGCAGGGAAGCGGGAGGGCTCGGGGGCACAGATACGCAGTATTTT. The full variable domain, completed using reference TRBV28 and TRBJ2-3, is DVKVTQSSRYLVKRTGEKVFLECVQDMDHENMFWYRQDPGLGLRLIYFSYDVKMKEKGDIPEGYSVSREKKERFSLILESASTNQTSMYLCASREAGGLGGTDTQYFGPGTRLTVL.

In its sample, this clone was seen a few times. The V and J genes are TRBV28 and TRBJ2-2; 8 bases align to TRBD1. The CDR3 consists of 15 residues. Germline CDR1 MDHEN, CDR2 SYDVKM. V lost 7 bases to trimming and J lost 4 bases; unmatched junction nucleotides: 8. CDR3 in DNA: TGTGCCAGCATCAAGGCGACAGGGGTCACCGGGGAGCTGTTTTTT. It yields the protein CASIKATGVTGELFF.

V gene TRBV7-2 combines with J gene TRBJ2-2; D unresolved. This CDR3 has 15 residues. V gave up 0 bases and J gave up 1 base, with 6 bases separating them. Germline-derived CDR1 and CDR2 are SGHTA and FQGNSA. The CDR3 spells CASSLAHLNTGELFF. In DNA, the CDR3 is TGTGCCAGCAGCTTAGCCCATTTGAACACCGGGGAGCTGTTTTTT.

This clone was found once. V is TRBV7-9 and J is TRBJ2-7; 8 bases agree with TRBD1. Germline V lookup: CDR1 SEHNR, CDR2 FQNEAQ (reference sequence). V gave up 3 bases and J gave up 2 bases; unmatched junction bases: 9. The CDR3 contains 16 residues. The chain's CDR3 is CASSFRQGKATYEQYF. The CDR3 region has the DNA TGTGCCAGCAGCTTTCGACAGGGGAAGGCAACCTACGAGCAGTACTTC.

This chain connects TRBV4-1 to TRBJ2-2, with 9 bases fitting TRBD2. Germline CDR1 and CDR2: MGHRA and YSYEKL. Trimming removed 5 bases from V and 0 bases from J; junction bases left unmatched: 1. The length of the CDR3 is 15 residues. CDR3 bases: TGCGCCAGCAGCATAGCGGGAGCGAACACCGGGGAGCTGTTTTTT. Amino acid sequence: CASSIAGANTGELFF.

J is TRBJ2-5 and V is TRBV28, with TRBD1 identical over 7 bases. With the DNA end fitting TRBJ2-7 better, the J assignment may be wrong. Germline values: CDR1 MDHEN, CDR2 SYDVKM. This CDR3 is built from 15 residues. CDR3 protein: CASRPRDSPSYEQYF. In nucleotides, the CDR3 is TGTGCCAGCAGACCCCGGGACAGCCCGTCCTACGAGCAGTACTTC.

The rearrangement joins TRBV28 to TRBJ2-1; 9 bases align to TRBD2. CDR3 length: 12 residues. From germline, CDR1 is MDHEN and CDR2 SYDVKM. Unmatched junction bases numbered 3, after V lost 8 bases and J lost 7 bases. For the CDR3, the DNA is TGTGCCAGCGGGCGGGAGGGAAATGAGCAGTTCTTC. It specifies CASGREGNEQFF.

The chain joins TRBV7-6 to TRBJ2-7; D call uncertain. CDR1 SGHVS and CDR2 FNYEAQ come from the germline V gene. This CDR3 comprises 12 residues. V lost 5 bases and J lost 3, with 8 bases in between. Here the CDR3 reads CASSMSNYEQYF. As DNA, the CDR3 is TGTGCCAGCAGCATGAGTAACTACGAGCAGTACTTC.

The chain carries TRBV5-1 and TRBJ2-6; D is possibly TRBD2 (6 bases). Trimming left V 5 bases short and J 4 bases short, with 16 bases between. Germline V gene sequence: CDR1 SGHRS, CDR2 YFSETQ. The CDR3 runs 16 residues. The CDR3 here is CASSTGLGSGANVLTF. Written as DNA, the CDR3 is TGCGCCAGCAGTACGGGACTTGGTTCCGGGGCCAACGTCCTGACTTTC. The entire variable domain, with the rest obtained from reference TRBV5-1 and TRBJ2-6, is as follows: KAGVTQTPRYLIKTRGQQVTLSCSPISGHRSVSWYQQTPGQGLQFLFEYFSETQRNKGNFPGRFSGRQFSNSRSEMNVSTLELGDSALYLCASSTGLGSGANVLTFGAGSRLTVL.

As to this clone: The junction does not match germline at one end; this may be a read error. V gene TRBV7-9 combines with J gene TRBJ2-3; the D is unclear. CDR3 length: 12 amino acids. Per germline, CDR1 SEHNR and CDR2 FQNEAQ (reference sequence). The DNA for the CDR3 is TGTGCCAGCAGCTTAGGCGGTCGCAGTAAGATTTTT. Translating it yields CASSLGGRSKIF.

The V and J genes are TRBV19 and TRBJ2-7; D may be TRBD1 or TRBD2 (5 bases each). CDR1 LNHDA and CDR2 SQIVND come from the germline V gene (reference sequence). The CDR3 sequence is 13 residues long. Between the trimmed V and J ends, which lost 8 bases and 4 bases, there was a span of 15 bases. CDR3 protein: CASSRSREYEQYF. The CDR3, as DNA: TGTGCCAGTTCAAGGAGCAGGGAGTACGAGCAGTACTTC.

The chain carries TRBV27 and TRBJ2-7; D uncertain. Germline V gene sequence: CDR1 MNHEY, CDR2 SMNVEV (reference sequence). There are 15 residues in the CDR3. V lost 4 bases, J lost 0 bases, and 13 bases lay in between. The CDR3 region has the DNA TGTGCCAGCAGTTGTCCGGGCGATAGCTCCTACGAGCAGTACTTC. Translating gives CASSCPGDSSYEQYF.

This clone occurred a few times. This rearrangement joins TRBV10-3 to TRBJ1-1; D unclear. The V gene lost 2 bases and the J gene lost 3 bases, with 4 bases spanning the gap. The length of the CDR3 is 12 residues. Germline V lookup: CDR1 ENHRY, CDR2 SYGVKD. The CDR3 nucleotides are TGTGCCATCAGTGAGAGGGACACTGAAGCTTTCTTT. It yields the protein CAISERDTEAFF.

The rearrangement uses TRBV10-2 and TRBJ2-1; D is perhaps TRBD2 (6 bases). The germline V and J ends were trimmed by 8 bases and 7 bases, with 30 bases remaining between them. The germline V gene has CDR1 WSHSY and CDR2 SAAADI. CDR3 size: 18 residues. Written as DNA, the CDR3 is TGCGCCAGCCAGGGCCTTGGGGGTAGGGACTTAGTGGGGAATGAGCAGTTCTTC. It specifies CASQGLGGRDLVGNEQFF.

This clone turned up a few times. The V gene is TRBV30, the J gene TRBJ1-2; 8 positions match TRBD1. After removal of 6 bases from V and 5 bases from J, the junction contained 8 bases not matched to a gene. The CDR3 is made up of 13 amino acids. Germline V gene lookup returns CDR1 GTSNPN and CDR2 SVGIG (reference sequence). The CDR3 DNA follows: TGTGCCTGCAACCGGGACAGGCTGTATGGCTACACCTTC. It yields the protein CACNRDRLYGYTF.

The V and J genes are TRBV30 and TRBJ1-1; D is perhaps TRBD1 (5 bases). This CDR3 has 11 residues. CDR1 GTSNPN and CDR2 SVGIG come from the germline V gene (reference sequence). Trimming removed 5 bases at V and 5 bases at J, with 9 bases between. In DNA, the CDR3 is TGTGCCTGGGGGGGTTGGACTGAAGCTTTCTTT. It is translated as CAWGGWTEAFF.

The chain links TRBV30 to TRBJ2-1; tentative D call: TRBD2 (5 bases). V lost 0 bases and J lost 4, with 13 bases in between. CDR3 length: 15 amino acids. Germline CDR1 and CDR2: GTSNPN and SVGIG (reference sequence). CDR3 sequence (DNA): TGTGCCTGGAGTGTGAAACGGGATGTGTACAATGAGCAGTTCTTC. Protein sequence: CAWSVKRDVYNEQFF.

The table lists this clone with many counts. The rearrangement joins TRBV11-2 to TRBJ1-1, with 10 bases aligning to TRBD1. Per the germline V gene, CDR1 is SGHAT and CDR2 is FQNNGV. V dropped 3 bases and J dropped 5; count of bases not matched to a gene: 15. CDR3 size: 18 residues. CDR3 DNA sequence: TGTGCCAGCAGCTTCCATCGGGTGACAGGGGGCGATATAACTGAAGCTTTCTTT. The encoded protein is CASSFHRVTGGDITEAFF.

The V call is TRBV6-5, the J call TRBJ1-1; no definite D call. This CDR3 has 13 residues. Trimming cost V 6 bases and J 1 base, with 9 bases left between them. Germline CDR1 is MNHEY and CDR2 is SVGAGI. CDR3 residues: CASRVHSNTEAFF. In DNA, the CDR3 is TGTGCCAGCAGGGTACACTCGAACACTGAAGCTTTCTTT.

The chain has TRBV2 and TRBJ1-1; no clear D. Trimming cost V 2 bases and J 0 bases, with 19 bases left between them. Germline CDR1 and CDR2: SNHLY and FYNNEI. This CDR3 has 18 amino acids. CDR3 nucleotides: TGTGCCAGCAGTGAAAGGGCTTTGGCAGGCCTTTTGAACACTGAAGCTTTCTTT. Amino acid sequence: CASSERALAGLLNTEAFF. Combining the CDR3 with reference TRBV2 and TRBJ1-1 gives the whole variable domain EPEVTQTPSHQVTQMGQEVILRCVPISNHLYFYWYRQILGQKVEFLVSFYNNEISEKSEIFDDQFSVERPDGSNFTLKIRSTKLEDSAMYFCASSERALAGLLNTEAFFGQGTRLTVV.

V is TRBV19 and J is TRBJ2-2, with 7 bases fitting TRBD2. The germline V gene encodes CDR1 LNHDA and CDR2 SQIVND (reference sequence). V lost 3 bases, J lost 6 bases, and 4 bases stayed unmatched. This CDR3 spans 14 amino acids. This chain's CDR3 is CASSMGGDPGELFF. The CDR3 region has the DNA TGTGCCAGTAGTATGGGAGGGGACCCCGGGGAGCTGTTTTTT.

The chain joins TRBV5-1 to TRBJ2-5; D gene ambiguous. The DNA matches TRBJ2-7 better at its end, which makes the J call doubtful. Looked up from germline, CDR1 is SGHRS and CDR2 is YFSETQ. This CDR3 comprises 11 residues. The CDR3 DNA sequence: TGCGCCAGCAGCTCGCCCTACGAGCAGTACTTC. Its protein product is CASSSPYEQYF.